The T cell receptor (beta chain) described here comes from a study of healthy donors' naive CD4 and CD8 T cells. A linear amplification protocol produced the TCR libraries from roughly 480 ng of total RNA. MiXCR was run by TCRdb on the reads, yielding one entry per CDR3 protein. The data hold about 180,000 distinct CDR3 sequences, with about 74% observed a single time. This CDR3 is built from 18 residues. V was cut by 3 bases and J by 4 bases, with 22 bases left in between. Germline V gene data show CDR1 as LNHDA and CDR2 as SQIVND (reference sequence). This chain connects TRBV19 to TRBJ2-1; tentatively, D is TRBD2 (6 bases). This receptor was taken from a pool of human donors in good health; the sample pools cells from several healthy donors. The sample comprised naive CD4+ and CD8+ T cells sorted from blood, pooled from several donors. The CDR3 coding sequence is TGTGCCAGTAGTATTTTAACTAGCACACAACTAACATACAATGAGCAGTTCTTC. Translating gives CASSILTSTQLTYNEQFF. Based on the CDR3 plus reference TRBV19 and TRBJ2-1, the full variable domain is DGGITQSPKYLFRKEGQNVTLSCEQNLNHDAMYWYRQDPGQGLRLIYYSQIVNDFQKGDIAEGYSVSREKKESFPLTVTSAQKNPTAFYLCASSILTSTQLTYNEQFFGPGTRLTVL.